This TCR beta chain was obtained from a study of memory CD4+ T cells and cytomegalovirus serostatus. The CDR3 extends over 14 amino acids. The junction had 7 bases not matched to a gene; V was cut back by 6 bases and J by 6 bases. Germline V gene sequence: CDR1 SGHTA, CDR2 FQGNSA. The sort gate was single viable CD3+CD4+CD8-CD45RO+ cells for memory CD4+ T cells. Using immunoSEQ multiplex PCR, the repertoire was profiled, and TCRdb retains in-frame clones only, with some absent. The sample records tens of thousands of clones, approximately 77% being singletons. This clonotype was sampled from an adult in good health and CMV-seronegative. The rearrangement uses TRBV7-2 and TRBJ2-5, with TRBD1 matching over 10 bases. Sample: memory CD4+ T cells from blood. CDR3 nucleotide sequence: TGTGCCAGCAGGAAGGGACAGGGGACACAGACCCAGTACTTC. Its translation is CASRKGQGTQTQYF.